Many counts were recorded for the clone carrying this TCR beta chain. Its cognate antigen is unknown. The data were obtained in a study of T cells in Graves' hyperthyroidism and ophthalmopathy. General study results and limits: Progression to ophthalmopathy was predicted a median of 6.5 months early.

Looked up from germline, CDR1 is SGHAT and CDR2 is FQNNGV. The CDR3 sequence is 15 residues long. V was trimmed by 3 bases and J by 2 bases, leaving 13 bases between them. Amplified TCR beta CDR3 regions derived from RNA transcripts. Primed by the HTBI set, a first-round RT-PCR was run on the TCR CDR3. MiXCR, applied by TCRdb to the multiplex PCR reads, yields one record per CDR3 protein. The table shows hundreds of thousands of distinct CDR3 sequences, with more than 14% occurring only once. A roughly 10 ml volume of fresh peripheral blood provided the PBMCs. The J gene is TRBJ2-5, the V gene TRBV11-2, with D uncertain. The sequenced sample was blood. The TCR was taken from a woman between 50 and 59 years old with Graves' ophthalmopathy. CDR3 protein: CASSFGQSWQETQYF. DNA for the CDR3: TGTGCCAGCAGCTTCGGGCAGAGTTGGCAAGAGACCCAGTACTTC.